Detailed here is one T cell receptor (beta chain). These data originate in a study of T cells after yellow fever vaccination. Synthesis of TCR cDNA relied on 5'RACE template switching, which attached a universal primer site and UMIs. Via MiXCR, TCRdb re-called the 5' RACE reads, giving one row per CDR3 protein. The data hold roughly 70,000 distinct CDR3 sequences, with approximately 8% observed a single time. The length of the CDR3 is 15 residues. V was shortened by 1 base and J by 4 bases, with 10 bases between the two germline ends. The germline V gene encodes CDR1 LGHNA and CDR2 YSLEER. This TCR was sampled from a man under 40 who received the YFV17D yellow fever vaccine. The V call is TRBV4-3, the J call TRBJ2-2; D might be TRBD2 (5 bases). The sequencing here drew on CD8+ T cells sorted from PBMCs, taken on the day of the yellow fever booster vaccination. The CDR3 loop reads CASSQGAGGTGELFF. For the CDR3, the DNA is TGCGCCAGCAGCCAAGGTGCCGGAGGCACCGGGGAGCTGTTTTTT.